A single sample gave rise to the 31 T cell receptor beta chains below, sequenced in a study of blood T cell repertoires in COVID-19. Sequenced by immunoSEQ multiplex PCR; TCRdb stores in-frame clones only, minus some. This table has around 230,000 clones, about 87% appearing once. The sequenced sample was PBMCs or T cells enriched from blood (not recorded which). Every receptor here comes from a man aged 18 to 29 with acute COVID-19.

On this clone: This same CDR3 is encoded by further DNA sequences in the sample. V is TRBV19 and J is TRBJ1-5; D unresolved. The germline CDR1 and CDR2 sequences are LNHDA and SQIVND (reference sequence). This CDR3 region has 13 residues. V was pared by 3 bases and J by 1 base, with 4 bases between. The DNA for the CDR3 is TGTGCCAGTAGTATCTCCAGCAATCAGCCCCAGCATTTT. It specifies CASSISSNQPQHF.

The chain carries TRBV4-2 and TRBJ1-5; D uncertain. The ends were cut back, 1 base at V and 6 bases at J, with 10 bases in the middle. The germline V gene has CDR1 LGHNA and CDR2 YNFKEQ. The CDR3 has 14 residues. CDR3 loop: CASSQGQAAQPQHF. The CDR3 region has the DNA TGTGCCAGCAGCCAAGGCCAGGCTGCTCAGCCCCAGCATTTT.

The genes are TRBV28 and TRBJ1-1; D remains unclear. Germline V gives CDR1 MDHEN, CDR2 SYDVKM. This CDR3 spans 12 amino acids. V lost 2 bases to trimming and J lost 7 bases, with 8 bases between them. The CDR3 DNA reads TGTGCCAGCAGTTTACAGGCAGGTGAAGCTTTCTTT. Encoded protein: CASSLQAGEAFF.

This sequence joins TRBV5-4 and TRBJ1-1, with D perhaps TRBD1 (5 bases). Germline V gene data show CDR1 as SGHNT and CDR2 as YYREEE (reference sequence). CDR3 length equals 16 residues. The V and J ends lost 4 bases and 5 bases respectively, with 21 bases between them. The CDR3 nucleotides are TGTGCCAGCAGCCCAGCGGGGAGGGGTGGCCAAACTGAAGCTTTCTTT. Its translation is CASSPAGRGGQTEAFF.

This clone was counted only a few times. This chain links TRBV28 with TRBJ1-5; D unclear. Deletions cut 6 bases from V and 7 bases from J, with 19 bases between. CDR1 MDHEN and CDR2 SYDVKM come from the germline V gene. The CDR3 spans 15 residues. The CDR3 DNA reads as TGTGCCAGCAGCCCCGGGCAACATCCGGGGCAGCCCCAGCATTTT. Its protein product is CASSPGQHPGQPQHF. Drawing the rest from reference TRBV28 and TRBJ1-5, the complete variable domain is DVKVTQSSRYLVKRTGEKVFLECVQDMDHENMFWYRQDPGLGLRLIYFSYDVKMKEKGDIPEGYSVSREKKERFSLILESASTNQTSMYLCASSPGQHPGQPQHFGDGTRLSIL.

The chain couples TRBV29-1 to TRBJ2-7, with 8 bases matching TRBD2. Germline V gene data show CDR1 as SQVTM and CDR2 as ANQGSEA. The CDR3 is 16 amino acids. With V trimmed by 4 bases and J by 1 base, 12 bases remained unmatched. CDR3 protein: CSVAGGDDQRSYEQYF. In DNA, the CDR3 is TGCAGCGTTGCCGGGGGGGACGACCAGAGATCCTACGAGCAGTACTTC.

The chain recombines TRBV19 with TRBJ2-7, with 7 bases lining up with TRBD2. The CDR3 is 15 amino acids. The germline CDR1 and CDR2 sequences are LNHDA and SQIVND (reference sequence). The V segment lost 9 bases and the J segment 2 bases; nucleotides outside the gene matches: 13. CDR3 bases: TGTGCCAGCCATTGGGCGGGGGACGGGACCTACGAGCAGTACTTC. As protein: CASHWAGDGTYEQYF.

The J gene is TRBJ2-1, the V gene TRBV7-2; 7 bases match TRBD2. CDR3 length equals 15 residues. Germline-derived CDR1 and CDR2 are SGHTA and FQGNSA. J lost 7 bases, V lost 5 bases, and 11 bases had no gene match. The CDR3, as DNA: TGTGCCAGCAGCCCCCAATCCCCGGGGGGTAATGAGCAGTTCTTC. Translation gives CASSPQSPGGNEQFF.

The chain carries TRBV27 and TRBJ1-5, with a tentative D call TRBD1 (6 bases). Trimming stripped 6 bases from V and 7 bases from J, with 16 bases between. The CDR3 has 14 residues. Per the germline V gene, CDR1 is MNHEY and CDR2 is SMNVEV (reference sequence). CDR3 loop: CASSLGGGKQPQHF. The CDR3 coding sequence is TGTGCCAGCAGCTTAGGGGGGGGGAAACAGCCCCAGCATTTT.

The chain recombines TRBV6-4 with TRBJ2-3; 11 nucleotides align to TRBD2. The CDR3 covers 15 residues. V shed 3 bases, J shed 4 bases, and the junction held 3 bases outside the gene matches. The germline CDR1 and CDR2 sequences are MRHNA and SNTAGT. The CDR3 spells CASSEGLAEADTQYF. The CDR3 DNA follows: TGTGCCAGCAGTGAGGGACTAGCGGAGGCAGATACGCAGTATTTT.

The chain recombines TRBV19 with TRBJ1-2; D is undetermined. Trimming shortened V by 7 bases and J by 6 bases, and 15 bases separated the two germline ends. The CDR3 runs 13 residues. In germline, CDR1 is LNHDA, CDR2 SQIVND (reference sequence). In nucleotides, the CDR3 is TGTGCCAGTACCAAGACCGGGAGCGATGGCTACACCTTC. This codes for CASTKTGSDGYTF.

CDR3: CASSAGTLVTDTQYF. Here the CDR3 DNA reads TGTGCCAGCAGCGCCGGGACACTAGTCACAGATACGCAGTATTTT. The chain couples TRBV25-1 to TRBJ2-3; D possibly corresponds to TRBD1 (6 bases). The CDR3 runs to 15 residues. The germline V and J ends were trimmed by 6 bases and 2 bases, with 15 bases remaining between them. CDR1 is MGHDK, CDR2 SYGVNS, per germline.

The rearrangement links TRBV3-1 (or the pseudogene TRBV3-2) to TRBJ2-1, with unresolved D. V was clipped by 7 bases and J by 0 bases, with 10 bases between them. CDR1 is LGHDT and CDR2 is YNNKEL in the germline V gene (reference sequence). The CDR3 loop spans 14 amino acids. The CDR3 DNA is TGTGCCAGCATGGCGGAATCCTCCTACAATGAGCAGTTCTTC. Translated: CASMAESSYNEQFF.

V usage is TRBV24-1 and J usage is TRBJ1-2; 10 bases agree with TRBD1. This CDR3 contains 18 residues. The V gene end was trimmed by 4 bases and the J gene end by 1 base; junction bases not matched to a gene: 11. Germline loops: CDR1 KGHDR, CDR2 SFDVKD. CDR3: CATSDNMTGGLVNYGYTF. In DNA form, the CDR3 reads TGTGCCACCAGTGACAATATGACAGGGGGCTTGGTTAACTATGGCTACACCTTC.

This clone came up a few times. This chain connects TRBV5-1 to TRBJ2-7; TRBD2 is a possible D gene (6 bases). The V end was cut by 7 bases, the J end by 5 bases, with 16 bases between. This CDR3 is built from 13 residues. Germline CDR1 and CDR2: SGHRS and YFSETQ. In DNA, the CDR3 is TGCGCCAGCGGACGGGCCCCGGGAGACGAGCAGTACTTC. Encoded protein: CASGRAPGDEQYF. The variable domain in full, with the rest retrieved from reference TRBV5-1 and TRBJ2-7, is KAGVTQTPRYLIKTRGQQVTLSCSPISGHRSVSWYQQTPGQGLQFLFEYFSETQRNKGNFPGRFSGRQFSNSRSEMNVSTLELGDSALYLCASGRAPGDEQYFGPGTRLTVT.

V and J are TRBV4-1 and TRBJ2-1, with D tentatively TRBD1 (7 bases). The germline gives CDR1 MGHRA, CDR2 YSYEKL. V lost 6 bases and J lost 6, with 15 bases in between. There are 14 residues in the CDR3. The CDR3 spells CASSPGRDSNEQFF. CDR3 coding DNA: TGCGCCAGCAGTCCGGGGCGGGACAGCAATGAGCAGTTCTTC.

The chain joins TRBV19 to TRBJ1-1; a weak D match, TRBD1 (5 bases). The CDR3 is 15 residues long. Trimming left V 5 bases short and J 0 bases short, with 13 bases between. From germline, CDR1 is LNHDA and CDR2 SQIVND (reference sequence). The CDR3 protein is CASSAPGLMNTEAFF. CDR3 nucleotides: TGTGCCAGTAGTGCACCGGGACTGATGAACACTGAAGCTTTCTTT.

The V gene is TRBV10-3, the J gene TRBJ2-7; 7 positions match TRBD1. Germline V gene data show CDR1 as ENHRY and CDR2 as SYGVKD. V lost 6 bases, J lost 2 bases, and 1 base stayed unmatched. The CDR3 is 12 amino acids. CDR3: CAIRGQTYEQYF. DNA for the CDR3: TGTGCCATCAGGGGACAGACCTACGAGCAGTACTTC.

V is TRBV4-1 and J is TRBJ2-1; tentatively, D is TRBD2 (6 bases). CDR1 is MGHRA, CDR2 YSYEKL, per germline. Trimming removed 0 bases at V and 7 bases at J, with 10 bases between. This CDR3 has 14 amino acids. DNA for the CDR3: TGCGCCAGCAGCCAAGATTCAGGGAGGAATGAGCAGTTCTTC. Translation gives CASSQDSGRNEQFF.

The CDR3 coding sequence is TGTGCCAGTAGTAAGGAGTCTCTAGCCAAAAACATTCAGTACTTC. Residues: CASSKESLAKNIQYF. V gene TRBV19 combines with J gene TRBJ2-4; D is ambiguous. Germline CDR1 is LNHDA and CDR2 is SQIVND (reference sequence). This CDR3 has 15 residues. Trimming took 4 bases from V and 0 from J, leaving 10 bases between them.

The chain employs TRBV18 and TRBJ1-3; D perhaps matches TRBD1 (5 bases). The germline gives CDR1 KGHSH, CDR2 LQKENI. The CDR3 runs to 15 residues. V lost 3 bases and J lost 8, with 17 bases in between. CDR3 DNA sequence: TGTGCCAGCTCACCCGAGAAACAGTACAGGCACACCATATATTTT. Its translation: CASSPEKQYRHTIYF.

The rearrangement uses TRBV11-3 and TRBJ2-5; TRBD2 agrees at 11 bases. The V gene's germline CDR1 is SGHNT and CDR2 YENEEA. This CDR3 has 15 amino acids. Germline trimming cut 5 bases from V and 4 bases from J; bases unmatched to any gene: 6. CDR3 protein: CASSPAGLAGETQYF. Written as DNA, the CDR3 is TGTGCCAGCAGCCCCGCCGGACTAGCGGGAGAGACCCAGTACTTC.

The V call is TRBV5-1, the J call TRBJ2-7; D might be TRBD1 (6 bases). Germline CDR1 is SGHRS and CDR2 is YFSETQ. This CDR3 spans 14 amino acids. Trimming stripped 4 bases from V and 0 bases from J, with 11 bases between. CDR3 nucleotides: TGCGCCAGCAGCGGGCAGGGGAGCTCCTACGAGCAGTACTTC. Translation gives CASSGQGSSYEQYF.

The rearrangement uses TRBV12-5 and TRBJ2-5, with a tentative D call TRBD2 (6 bases). The germline gives CDR1 LGHNT, CDR2 FRNRAP. The CDR3 is 17 amino acids. V gave up 0 bases and J gave up 1 base, with 15 bases separating them. CDR3 amino acids: CASGLVRAGTFQETQYF. CDR3 sequence (DNA): TGTGCTAGTGGTTTGGTACGGGCGGGGACCTTCCAAGAGACCCAGTACTTC.

The CDR3 loop is CATSRDYRGFRAEQFF. The CDR3, as DNA: TGTGCCACCAGCAGAGATTACAGGGGGTTTCGGGCTGAGCAGTTCTTC. The chain has TRBV15 and TRBJ2-1; 8 nucleotides agree with TRBD1. Germline-derived CDR1 and CDR2 are LNHNV and YYDKDF (reference sequence). The CDR3 has 16 amino acids. Trimming took 0 bases from V and 9 from J; bases not matched to a gene: 10.

This chain joins TRBV10-1 and TRBJ2-5, with D perhaps matching TRBD2 (5 bases). Germline-derived CDR1 and CDR2 are WNHNN and SYGVQD (reference sequence). The CDR3 loop spans 15 amino acids. Trimming pared 3 bases from V and 0 bases from J, leaving 11 bases between. CDR3 nucleotide sequence: TGCGCCAGCAGTGAAACTTGGGAGTACCAAGAGACCCAGTACTTC. It is translated as CASSETWEYQETQYF.

The chain links TRBV28 to TRBJ1-4, with 7 positions matching TRBD1. Germline-derived CDR1 and CDR2 are MDHEN and SYDVKM. This CDR3 region has 21 residues. V lost 4 bases and J lost 8; bases outside the gene matches: 28. The DNA of the CDR3 is TGTGCCAGCAGTTCCCGCCTTTATAAGACAGGGAAAGGGGGCTTGGGGGAAAAACTGTTTTTT. It specifies CASSSRLYKTGKGGLGEKLFF.

The DNA of the CDR3 is TGTGCCAGCAGTTACCGGGACTCGCTGGGTATGGAGACCCAGTACTTC. As protein: CASSYRDSLGMETQYF. The gene calls are TRBV6-2 or TRBV6-3 and TRBJ2-5; possibly TRBD2 for D (6 bases). Trimming removed 2 bases from V and 5 bases from J, with 18 bases in between. The CDR3 extends over 16 amino acids. The germline gives CDR1 MNHEY, CDR2 SVGEGT.

On this clone itself: Other DNA sequences in this sample translate to the same CDR3. The chain employs TRBV28 and TRBJ2-1; TRBD2 matches 13 bases. The germline gives CDR1 MDHEN, CDR2 SYDVKM. The CDR3 loop spans 14 amino acids. After removal of 3 bases from V and 7 bases from J, the junction contained 0 bases not matched to a gene. CDR3 region: CASSLTSGRNEQFF. CDR3 in DNA: TGTGCCAGCAGTTTGACTAGCGGGAGGAATGAGCAGTTCTTC.

The rearrangement links TRBV5-6 to TRBJ1-5, with D maybe TRBD1 (5 bases). Germline V gene lookup returns CDR1 SGHDT and CDR2 YYEEEE. This CDR3 region has 12 residues. Trimming stripped 3 bases from V and 6 bases from J, with 7 bases between. CDR3 bases: TGTGCCAGCAGCTCCCAGGGTCAGCCCCAGCATTTT. It codes for CASSSQGQPQHF.

The chain is built from TRBV29-1 and TRBJ1-6; TRBD1 might be the D (6 bases). The CDR3 extends over 15 amino acids. CDR1 is SQVTM, CDR2 ANQGSEA, per germline. V dropped 4 bases and J dropped 1 base, with 11 bases sitting between them. In DNA, the CDR3 is TGCAGCGTTGGACAGGCCGGATCCTATAATTCACCCCTCCACTTT. This gives the protein CSVGQAGSYNSPLHF.